This TCR beta chain was obtained from a study of blood T cell repertoires in COVID-19 (dated by TCRdb to the early 2020s). For context, the study as a whole: Samples from collaborators originated in the United States, Italy and Spain and spanned both the acute and convalescent phases of COVID-19. The prospective study material was composed of cDNA or gDNA derived from T cells, B-cell-depleted T cells, or PBMCs. Subjects who had been exposed to COVID-19, were actively infected with it, or had recovered from it provided the deeply sampled blood TCRbeta repertoires that made up the dataset. A freely available public database, intended as a resource for researchers studying the immune response to SARS-CoV-2, is where the repertoires were released. Samples were obtained from the ongoing ImmuneRACE study (first 160 participants) and from over 1,000 subjects provided by 6 global collaborators. The sample metadata nearly always contained a de-identified subject ID, COVID-19 status, age in years and sex. Where available, HLA class I and class II types were obtained from metadata supplied by the sample provider rather than from assay-based typing.

From cysteine to phenylalanine, the CDR3 is 15 amino acids long. Only the CDR3 DNA is retained, 45 bases long and in frame from the first base. Cut back by 5 bases and 1 base, the V and J ends lie 14 bases apart. According to the germline V gene (reference sequence), CDR1 reads LNHDA and CDR2 reads SQIVND. What the authors observed across the whole study: The amount of clinical and demographic metadata varied by source and participant and was provided uncurated.

Whole blood was collected in K2EDTA tubes by collaborating institutions according to the institutions' own protocols. For TCRbeta analysis, collaborators shipped samples as frozen whole blood, isolated PBMCs, or DNA extracted from either of those sample types. As to this clone: Its antigen remains unidentified. No much larger clone exists at a distance of one base, and base qualities are not known.

The immunoSEQ Assay, a bias-controlled multiplex PCR, was used to amplify TCRbeta CDR3 regions from genomic DNA. The authors' analysis ran thus. Nucleated cell counts per sample were estimated from amplification of reference gene primers within the assay. To quantify the absolute abundance of each unique TCRbeta CDR3 rearrangement, sequence reads were collapsed and filtered. For each sample, productive Simpson clonality was calculated as the square root of Simpson's diversity index across productive rearrangements. Imported from immuneACCESS, the table was reduced by TCRdb to in-frame sequences with V and J called. These copies leave out some clones; in studies compared against another copy, an unresolved V gene accounts for under half, and the cause of the remainder is not known. V, J and clone size are taken as reported in that table, and D and trimming were inferred from the DNA itself. Here the sample has fewer than 250,000 clones; about four fifths occur a single time. Of the sample, 4% is held by the ten largest clones.

The clonotype was recovered from a man aged 45-65 years with acute or convalescent COVID-19. The V and J genes are TRBV19 and TRBJ1-1; TRBD1 is possibly the D segment (6 matching bases). Sequenced input: peripheral blood. The CDR3 region reads CASSFTGSGNTEAFF. The nucleotide sequence reads TGTGCCAGTAGTTTTACAGGGTCGGGGAACACTGAAGCTTTCTTT.